This TCR beta chain was obtained from a study of regulatory T cells in long-lasting Graves disease. About the study: Graves' patients diagnosed newly had used antithyroid drugs under 3 months.

This clonotype was counted between two and nine times. An end of the junction differs from the germline gene, which may be a read error. To make TCR beta libraries, researchers used iRepertoire HTBI primers and Arm-PCR of CDR3 regions. TCRdb reanalysed the multiplex PCR reads using MiXCR and keeps one entry per CDR3 protein. The profile shows 500,000 or so distinct CDR3 sequences, about 16% of them singletons. This sample's time point: newly diagnosed GD, antithyroid drugs for less than 3 months. RNA isolated from PBMCs was used to make the TCR library. The CDR3 spans 15 residues. Germline V gene lookup returns CDR1 SGHVS and CDR2 FQNEAQ. The sample was also linked to a second study, of T cells in Graves' hyperthyroidism and ophthalmopathy. That work adds: Researchers found most expanded thyroid clonotypes above 0.001 in blood as well.

Sequencing was performed on peripheral blood mononuclear cells (PBMCs), taken at new diagnosis, from a patient treated with antithyroid drugs. The clonotype was recovered from a man in his forties or fifties with Graves disease. This rearrangement joins TRBV7-8 to TRBJ2-7; TRBD1 matches 7 bases. As DNA, the CDR3 is TGTGCCAGCAGGCTCGAAGGGGACAGCGTCTACGAGCAGTGCTTC. It encodes CASRLEGDSVYEQCF.